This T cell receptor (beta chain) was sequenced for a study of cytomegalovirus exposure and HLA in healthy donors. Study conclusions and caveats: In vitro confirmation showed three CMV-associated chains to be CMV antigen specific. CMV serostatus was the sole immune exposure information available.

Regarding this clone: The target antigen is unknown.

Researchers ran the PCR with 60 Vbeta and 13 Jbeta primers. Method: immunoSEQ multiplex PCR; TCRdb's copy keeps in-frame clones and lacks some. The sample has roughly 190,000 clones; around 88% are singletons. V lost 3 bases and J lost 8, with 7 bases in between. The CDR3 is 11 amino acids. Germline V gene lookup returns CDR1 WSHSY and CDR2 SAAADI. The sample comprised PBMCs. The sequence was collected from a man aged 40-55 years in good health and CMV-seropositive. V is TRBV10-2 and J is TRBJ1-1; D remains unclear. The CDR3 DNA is TGCGCCAGCAGTGACGACAACGAAGCTTTCTTT. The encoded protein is CASSDDNEAFF.